The 30 T cell receptor beta chains below come from one sample, sequenced in a study of shared clonotypes between healthy human individuals. TCRdb keeps only in-frame clones here, not all; method: immunoSEQ multiplex PCR. The sample holds about 2.3 million clones, more than 80% seen once. The sequenced material came from naive CD4+ T cells from PBMCs. Subset: CD45RA+ positively selected. The receptors originated from a young man in good health. Some clones in this sample may be carry-over from other donors' samples.

The chain has TRBV6-1 and TRBJ1-2; possibly TRBD1 for D (5 bases). Germline V gene data show CDR1 as MNHNS and CDR2 as SASEGT. V lost 3 bases to trimming and J lost 6 bases, with 17 bases between them. The CDR3 totals 15 residues. The CDR3 DNA reads TGTGCCAGCAGTGAGCCGGCCAGGGTGGTCGATGGCTACACCTTC. This sequence encodes CASSEPARVVDGYTF.

The V gene is TRBV6-5, the J gene TRBJ2-3, with a tentative D call TRBD1 (6 bases). Trimming removed 5 bases at V and 2 bases at J, with 8 bases between. CDR3 length equals 13 residues. CDR1 and CDR2 from the germline V gene are MNHEY and SVGAGI. CDR3 DNA sequence: TGTGCCAGCAGTCGACAGGACACAGATACGCAGTATTTT. It is translated as CASSRQDTDTQYF.

The chain has TRBV27 and TRBJ2-5, with 7 bases identical to TRBD2. This CDR3 is built from 12 residues. V lost 6 bases to trimming and J lost 2 bases; unmatched junction nucleotides: 0. Germline values: CDR1 MNHEY, CDR2 SMNVEV (reference sequence). The CDR3 nucleotides are TGTGCCAGCAGCGGGGGGCAAGAGACCCAGTACTTC. Protein product: CASSGGQETQYF.

This sequence joins TRBV6-4 and TRBJ2-1; TRBD2 matches 10 bases. The CDR3 extends over 15 amino acids. Trimming took 6 bases from V and 0 from J; bases not matched to a gene: 2. The germline CDR1 and CDR2 sequences are MRHNA and SNTAGT. The CDR3 loop reads CASSSSGGSYNEQFF. The CDR3 DNA follows: TGTGCCAGCAGCTCTAGCGGGGGCTCCTACAATGAGCAGTTCTTC.

DNA for the CDR3: TGCGCCAGCAAGGAGCGGGAGACCACCTACGAGCAGTACTTC. It codes for CASKERETTYEQYF. The rearrangement joins TRBV5-1 to TRBJ2-7; 8 nucleotides align to TRBD2. The junction had 7 bases not matched to a gene; V was cut back by 6 bases and J by 2 bases. CDR3 length: 14 amino acids. Germline-derived CDR1 and CDR2 are SGHRS and YFSETQ.

The chain is built from TRBV5-1 and TRBJ2-4; D is possibly TRBD1 (5 bases). The CDR3 spans 14 residues. The V gene lost 0 bases and the J gene lost 6 bases, with 10 bases spanning the gap. The V gene's germline CDR1 is SGHRS and CDR2 YFSETQ. CDR3 residues: CASSLGQQGNIQYF. In DNA, the CDR3 is TGCGCCAGCAGCTTGGGACAGCAGGGAAACATTCAGTACTTC.

The DNA for the CDR3 is TGTGCCAGCAGTCCCTCCGGGAGGGCCACGTACGAGCAGTACTTC. It is translated as CASSPSGRATYEQYF. The chain combines TRBV28 with TRBJ2-7; TRBD2 matches 8 bases. Germline CDR1 reads MDHEN; CDR2 reads SYDVKM. The V segment lost 5 bases and the J segment 4 bases; nucleotides outside the gene matches: 10. CDR3 length: 15 amino acids.

The CDR3 region is CASSVWDKAFF. CDR3 bases: TGTGCCAGCAGTGTATGGGACAAAGCTTTCTTT. V and J are TRBV6-1 and TRBJ1-1; tentative D call: TRBD1 (6 bases). Trimming left V 4 bases short and J 9 bases short, with 9 bases between. This CDR3 region has 11 residues. The germline CDR1 and CDR2 sequences are MNHNS and SASEGT.

On this clone itself: Other DNA sequences in this sample translate to the same CDR3. This chain connects TRBV28 to TRBJ2-2, with D unclear. Germline lookup yields CDR1 MDHEN and CDR2 SYDVKM. The CDR3 length is 14 residues. Deletions cut 3 bases from V and 1 base from J, with 6 bases between. The CDR3 reads CASSLGGNTGELFF. The CDR3 DNA reads TGTGCCAGCAGTTTGGGCGGGAACACCGGGGAGCTGTTTTTT. The complete variable domain, with remaining parts taken from reference TRBV28 and TRBJ2-2, reads DVKVTQSSRYLVKRTGEKVFLECVQDMDHENMFWYRQDPGLGLRLIYFSYDVKMKEKGDIPEGYSVSREKKERFSLILESASTNQTSMYLCASSLGGNTGELFFGEGSRLTVL.

The chain recombines TRBV7-9 with TRBJ2-3; D might be TRBD1 (5 bases). Germline values: CDR1 SEHNR, CDR2 FQNEAQ (reference sequence). With 4 bases removed from V and 2 bases from J, the gap between germline ends came to 13 bases. This CDR3 is built from 15 residues. DNA for the CDR3: TGTGCCAGCAGCTACGGGCTGACAGACACAGATACGCAGTATTTT. Its translation: CASSYGLTDTDTQYF. The whole variable domain, remainder taken from reference TRBV7-9 and TRBJ2-3, is DTGVSQNPRHKITKRGQNVTFRCDPISEHNRLYWYRQTLGQGPEFLTYFQNEAQLEKSRLLSDRFSAERPKGSFSTLEIQRTEQGDSAMYLCASSYGLTDTDTQYFGPGTRLTVL.

Points on this clone: This CDR3 is also generated by other DNA sequences in the sample. The chain carries TRBV5-1 and TRBJ1-2; unclear D gene. Trimming cost V 0 bases and J 5 bases, with 5 bases left between them. The CDR3 extends over 12 amino acids. Germline values: CDR1 SGHRS, CDR2 YFSETQ. CDR3 in DNA: TGCGCCAGCAGCTTGGACAGTTATGGCTACACCTTC. This translates into CASSLDSYGYTF.

This clone was recorded only once. J is TRBJ1-2 and V is TRBV4-1; D is ambiguous. Germline V gene data show CDR1 as MGHRA and CDR2 as YSYEKL. The germline V and J ends were trimmed by 3 bases and 8 bases, with 7 bases remaining between them. The CDR3 runs to 11 residues. The chain's CDR3 is CASSHGMGYTF. The CDR3 bases are TGCGCCAGCAGCCACGGTATGGGCTACACCTTC.

The chain couples TRBV9 to TRBJ2-1, with 12 positions matching TRBD2. Germline CDR1 and CDR2: SGDLS and YYNGEE. The CDR3 length is 16 residues. After removal of 6 bases from V and 6 bases from J, the junction contained 10 bases not matched to a gene. In nucleotides, the CDR3 is TGTGCCAGCACCTCTACTGGACTAGCGGGACTCAATGAGCAGTTCTTC. Its protein is CASTSTGLAGLNEQFF.

The J gene is TRBJ1-2, the V gene TRBV27; 9 nucleotides line up with TRBD1. The CDR3 totals 14 residues. With V trimmed by 8 bases and J by 7 bases, 11 bases remained unmatched. From germline, CDR1 is MNHEY and CDR2 SMNVEV (reference sequence). CDR3 nucleotides: TGTGCCAGCGGGGGCGGACAGGGGAAGTTTGGCTACACCTTC. It is translated as CASGGGQGKFGYTF.

This chain uses TRBV5-1 with TRBJ1-2, with D possibly TRBD1 on 6 matching bases. The CDR3 has 18 residues. Germline CDR1 SGHRS, CDR2 YFSETQ. Trimming pared 5 bases from V and 0 bases from J, leaving 23 bases between. This CDR3 is CASSYIPGQSNANYGYTF. The CDR3 nucleotides read TGCGCCAGCAGTTACATCCCGGGACAAAGCAATGCTAACTATGGCTACACCTTC.

This clone was picked up a small number of times. The J gene is TRBJ1-2, the V gene TRBV27; 7 bases align to TRBD1. Germline V gene sequence: CDR1 MNHEY, CDR2 SMNVEV (reference sequence). The CDR3 extends over 13 amino acids. V lost 5 bases and J lost 3; bases outside the gene matches: 3. The CDR3 region is CASSRTGDYGYTF. For the CDR3, the DNA is TGTGCCAGCAGTAGAACAGGGGACTATGGCTACACCTTC.

The chain uses TRBV6-1 and TRBJ1-5, with 8 bases aligning to TRBD1. V shed 6 bases, J shed 0 bases, and the junction held 4 bases outside the gene matches. CDR3 length equals 15 residues. Germline CDR1 MNHNS, CDR2 SASEGT. The CDR3 is CASSYRGVSNQPQHF. The CDR3, as DNA: TGTGCCAGCAGCTACAGGGGGGTTAGCAATCAGCCCCAGCATTTT.

Notes on this clone: Other DNA sequences from this sample encode an identical CDR3 as well. The chain carries TRBV5-4 and TRBJ1-4; a weak D match, TRBD1 (5 bases). Germline loops: CDR1 SGHNT, CDR2 YYREEE (reference sequence). Trimming pared 4 bases from V and 5 bases from J, leaving 12 bases between. This CDR3 has 14 residues. CDR3 nucleotides: TGTGCCAGCAGCCCGGGGACGGGCAATGAAAAACTGTTTTTT. Protein product: CASSPGTGNEKLFF.

The chain couples TRBV5-8 to TRBJ2-2; possibly TRBD2 for D (6 bases). Trimming took off 2 bases at V and 5 bases at J, with 10 bases between the two ends. Germline assignment: CDR1 SGHTS and CDR2 YDEGEE. The CDR3 length is 14 residues. The CDR3 region is CASSLHGSTGELFF. The CDR3 DNA sequence: TGTGCCAGCAGCTTACACGGGAGTACCGGGGAGCTGTTTTTT.

This clone was observed a single time. The chain carries TRBV25-1 and TRBJ1-2; D is unresolved. The germline CDR1 and CDR2 sequences are MGHDK and SYGVNS. The CDR3 runs to 12 residues. V lost 4 bases, J lost 8 bases, and 11 bases lay in between. CDR3 protein: CASSGDRVGYTF. The CDR3 nucleotides are TGTGCCAGCAGTGGGGATAGGGTAGGCTACACCTTC.

This clone was seen just once. This sequence joins TRBV7-3 and TRBJ2-1, with 13 bases aligning to TRBD2. This CDR3 has 16 amino acids. Unmatched junction bases numbered 8, after V lost 4 bases and J lost 8 bases. The germline V gene encodes CDR1 SGHTA and CDR2 FQGTGA. The chain's CDR3 is CASSSKLAGGPHEQFF. CDR3 sequence (DNA): TGTGCCAGCAGCTCCAAACTAGCGGGAGGGCCTCATGAGCAGTTCTTC.

The rearrangement joins TRBV30 to TRBJ2-2; D is uncertain. CDR1 is GTSNPN, CDR2 SVGIG, per germline (reference sequence). There are 14 residues in the CDR3. Trimming cost V 4 bases and J 5 bases, with 14 bases left between them. The CDR3 protein is CAWTGLGMTGELFF. As DNA, the CDR3 is TGTGCCTGGACTGGTTTAGGGATGACCGGGGAGCTGTTTTTT. Full variable domain (remainder filled in from reference TRBV30 and TRBJ2-2): SQTIHQWPATLVQPVGSPLSLECTVEGTSNPNLYWYRQAAGRGLQLLFYSVGIGQISSEVPQNLSASRPQDRQFILSSKKLLLSDSGFYLCAWTGLGMTGELFFGEGSRLTVL.

V usage is TRBV7-9 and J usage is TRBJ1-2; D perhaps matches TRBD1 (6 bases). CDR1 is SEHNR and CDR2 is FQNEAQ in the germline V gene (reference sequence). CDR3 size: 14 residues. Between the trimmed V and J ends, which lost 5 bases and 4 bases, there was a span of 14 bases. The CDR3 nucleotides read TGTGCCAGCAGCCCAACAACAGGGTTCTATGGCTACACCTTC. As protein: CASSPTTGFYGYTF.

The gene calls are TRBV28 and TRBJ1-5; possible D gene TRBD1, 5 bases. Trimming shortened V by 8 bases and J by 5 bases, and 25 bases separated the two germline ends. From germline, CDR1 is MDHEN and CDR2 SYDVKM. The CDR3 loop spans 17 amino acids. The chain's CDR3 is CASLYGGTGREDQPQHF. The DNA of the CDR3 is TGTGCCAGCTTATATGGGGGGACCGGCCGGGAGGATCAGCCCCAGCATTTT.

This clone was seen more than once but under ten times. V usage is TRBV4-3 and J usage is TRBJ1-1; D not certain. CDR3 length equals 13 residues. Trimming removed 0 bases at V and 6 bases at J, with 8 bases between. Germline values: CDR1 LGHNA, CDR2 YSLEER. CDR3 sequence (DNA): TGCGCCAGCAGCCAAGATCTAAGGGCTGAAGCTTTCTTT. Translating it yields CASSQDLRAEAFF.

On this clone itself: The same CDR3 can be traced to other DNA sequences in this sample. The chain is built from TRBV28 and TRBJ1-1; weak D call: TRBD1 (5 bases). Germline loops: CDR1 MDHEN, CDR2 SYDVKM. The CDR3 length is 12 residues. V was shortened by 2 bases and J by 7 bases, with 8 bases between the two germline ends. CDR3 nucleotides: TGTGCCAGCAGTTTACAGGGTTATGAAGCTTTCTTT. It yields the protein CASSLQGYEAFF.

The chain uses TRBV5-6 and TRBJ2-6; 7 bases map to TRBD1. The CDR3 covers 15 residues. Germline CDR1 is SGHDT and CDR2 is YYEEEE. The trim removed 2 bases at V and 5 bases at J, leaving 4 bases unmatched. This CDR3 reads CASSLQGRWANVLTF. The CDR3 DNA is TGTGCCAGCAGCTTACAGGGGCGGTGGGCCAACGTCCTGACTTTC.

V is TRBV6-1 and J is TRBJ2-3; D might be TRBD1 (6 bases). Trimming took 4 bases from V and 4 from J, leaving 21 bases between them. Germline V gives CDR1 MNHNS, CDR2 SASEGT. The CDR3 extends over 17 amino acids. CDR3 loop: CASSGLTTGSWADTQYF. CDR3 nucleotides: TGTGCCAGCAGTGGACTTACTACAGGGTCTTGGGCAGATACGCAGTATTTT.

The chain links TRBV6-5 to TRBJ1-4, with D possibly being TRBD1 (6 bases). V was pared by 8 bases and J by 3 bases, with 13 bases between. The germline CDR1 and CDR2 sequences are MNHEY and SVGAGI. The CDR3 runs 14 residues. The CDR3 region is CASSRGNPNEKLFF. In nucleotides, the CDR3 is TGTGCCAGCTCAAGGGGGAACCCTAATGAAAAACTGTTTTTT.

This chain joins TRBV5-4 and TRBJ1-3; no reliable D call. Trimming pared 2 bases from V and 3 bases from J, leaving 9 bases between. The CDR3 covers 14 residues. Germline V gives CDR1 SGHNT, CDR2 YYREEE (reference sequence). The CDR3 is CASSFASGGNTIYF. The CDR3 DNA is TGTGCCAGCAGCTTTGCAAGTGGTGGAAACACCATATATTTT.